This T cell receptor beta chain stems from a study of shared clonotypes between healthy human individuals. Study outcomes and limitations: Larger richness was generally estimated for naive than memory subsets. Naive CD4 clonotypes overlapped across a few donors at roughly 5.1%.

Some clones are missing from TCRdb's copy, which holds only in-frame ones; the method was immunoSEQ multiplex PCR. The profile shows 550,000 to 700,000 clones, approximately 73% of them singletons. The germline V gene encodes CDR1 SEHNR and CDR2 FQNEAQ (reference sequence). Trimming stripped 3 bases from V and 4 bases from J, with 10 bases between. The CDR3 has 13 amino acids. With respect to this clone: No antigen is known for it.

The J gene is TRBJ2-7, the V gene TRBV7-9; TRBD1 might be the D (6 bases). The specimen sequenced was memory CD4+ T cells sorted from blood. Specified subset: CD45RA-negative fraction. This clonotype was sampled from a woman aged 25 to 39 in good health. The CDR3 region has the DNA TGTGCCAGCAGCTTTGGGGGCGGGTACGAGCAGTACTTC. It encodes CASSFGGGYEQYF. Full variable domain (rest looked up from reference TRBV7-9 and TRBJ2-7): DTGVSQNPRHKITKRGQNVTFRCDPISEHNRLYWYRQTLGQGPEFLTYFQNEAQLEKSRLLSDRFSAERPKGSFSTLEIQRTEQGDSAMYLCASSFGGGYEQYFGPGTRLTVT.